This TCR beta chain was retrieved from a study of breast tumors, draining lymph nodes, adjacent tissues. This clonotype was counted many times. What it binds is not known. Findings of the study overall: The data were judged consistent with most tumor T cells coming from lymph node and expanding in tumor. Tumors had less TCR diversity than lymph nodes, more than nontumor tissue. That most tumor T cells come from lymph nodes remained unproven.

Each CDR3 protein is one row after TCRdb ran MiXCR on the multiplex PCR reads. This sample has about 110,000 distinct CDR3 sequences; about 29% occur once, and the top ten carry approximately 5.3%. The germline gives CDR1 SQVTM, CDR2 ANQGSEA. CDR3 length: 12 residues. Axillary draining lymph nodes of breast cancer patients supplied the node samples. This receptor was obtained from a female donor with breast cancer. Some clones in this sample may be carry-over from other donors' samples. The chain uses TRBV29-1 and TRBJ2-5; 11 nucleotides align to TRBD2. The sample comprised axillary lymph node tissue. This CDR3 is CMGTSGQETQYF. CDR3 DNA sequence: TGCATGGGGACTAGCGGACAAGAGACCCAGTACTTC.